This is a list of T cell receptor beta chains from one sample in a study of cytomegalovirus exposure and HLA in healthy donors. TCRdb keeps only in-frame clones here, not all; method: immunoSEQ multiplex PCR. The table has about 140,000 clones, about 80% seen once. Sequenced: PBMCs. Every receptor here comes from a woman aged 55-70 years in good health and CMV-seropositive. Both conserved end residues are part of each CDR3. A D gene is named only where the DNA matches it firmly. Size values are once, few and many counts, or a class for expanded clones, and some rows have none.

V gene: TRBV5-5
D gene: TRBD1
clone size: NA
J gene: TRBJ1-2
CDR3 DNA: TGTGCCAGCAGCTTCCTGACCGGACAGGCTTCACCAAGCAACTATGGCTACACCTTC
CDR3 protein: CASSFLTGQASPSNYGYTF

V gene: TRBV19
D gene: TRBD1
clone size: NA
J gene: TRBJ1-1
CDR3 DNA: TGTGCCAGTAGTAACCCCCGGGACAGGGGGCCTGAAGCTTTCTTT
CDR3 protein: CASSNPRDRGPEAFF

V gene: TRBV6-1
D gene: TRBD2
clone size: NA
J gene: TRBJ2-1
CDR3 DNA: TGTGCCAGCAGTGAAGCGCCCCGGACTAGCGGGAGGATGGATGAGCAGTTCTTC
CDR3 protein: CASSEAPRTSGRMDEQFF

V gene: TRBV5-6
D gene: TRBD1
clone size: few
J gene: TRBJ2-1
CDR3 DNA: TGTGCCAGCAGCTTGGGGACAGGGGGAAGGAACAATGAGCAGTTCTTC
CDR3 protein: CASSLGTGGRNNEQFF

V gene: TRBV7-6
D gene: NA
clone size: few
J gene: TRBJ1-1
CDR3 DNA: TGTGCCAGCAGCCTTGCCGGGGAAAACACTGAAGCTTTCTTT
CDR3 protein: CASSLAGENTEAFF

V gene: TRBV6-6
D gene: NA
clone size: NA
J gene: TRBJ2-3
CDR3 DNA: TGTGCCAGCAGCGTTCTGCGCCTCACAGATACGCAGTATTTT
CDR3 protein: CASSVLRLTDTQYF

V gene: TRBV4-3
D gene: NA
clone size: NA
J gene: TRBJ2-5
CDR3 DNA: TGCGCCAGCAGCCAAGATCGCGGGGAATGGGAGACCCAGTACTTC
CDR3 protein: CASSQDRGEWETQYF

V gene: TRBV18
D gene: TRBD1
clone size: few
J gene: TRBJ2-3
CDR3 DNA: TGTGCCAGCTCACCAACAGGGGGGACAGGAGGGACAGATACGCAGTATTTT
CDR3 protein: CASSPTGGTGGTDTQYF

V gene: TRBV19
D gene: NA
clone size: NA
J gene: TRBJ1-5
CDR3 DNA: TGTGCCAGTAGTATGCGTTTGGATCAGCCCCAGCATTTT
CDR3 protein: CASSMRLDQPQHF

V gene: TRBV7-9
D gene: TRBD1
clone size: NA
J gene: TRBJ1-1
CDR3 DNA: TGTGCCAGCAGCTCGACAGGGGCGAACACTGAAGCTTTCTTT
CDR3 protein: CASSSTGANTEAFF

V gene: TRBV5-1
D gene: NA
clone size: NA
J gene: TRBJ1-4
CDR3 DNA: TGCGCCAGCAGCAGCGACGGACAAATTAATGAAAAACTGTTTTTT
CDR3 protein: CASSSDGQINEKLFF

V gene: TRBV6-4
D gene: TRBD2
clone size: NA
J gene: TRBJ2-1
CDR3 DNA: TGTGCCAGCAGTGTCAGCGGGAGTAACGATGAGCAGTTCTTC
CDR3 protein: CASSVSGSNDEQFF

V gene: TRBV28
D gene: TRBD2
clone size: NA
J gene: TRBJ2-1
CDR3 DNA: TGTGCCAGCAGTGGGACTAGCGGGAGTTTCGGTGAGCAGTTCTTC
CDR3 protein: CASSGTSGSFGEQFF

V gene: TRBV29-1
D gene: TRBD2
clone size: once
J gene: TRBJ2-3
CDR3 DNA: TGCAGCGTTGTCGCTAGCGGGAGTTACACAGATACGCAGTATTTT
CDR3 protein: CSVVASGSYTDTQYF

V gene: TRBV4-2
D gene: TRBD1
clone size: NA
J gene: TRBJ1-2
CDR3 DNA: TGTGCCAGCAGCCAAAGAGGGGGCGCGTTTGGCTACACCTTC
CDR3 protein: CASSQRGGAFGYTF

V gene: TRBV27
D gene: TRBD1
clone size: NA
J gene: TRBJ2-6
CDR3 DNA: TGTGCCAGCAGTCGACAGGGGGTCGGGGCCAACGTCCTGACTTTC
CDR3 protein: CASSRQGVGANVLTF

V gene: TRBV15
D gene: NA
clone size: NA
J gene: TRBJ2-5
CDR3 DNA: TGTGCCACCAGCAGAGATAATTACAGGGAAGAGACCCAGTACTTC
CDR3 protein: CATSRDNYREETQYF

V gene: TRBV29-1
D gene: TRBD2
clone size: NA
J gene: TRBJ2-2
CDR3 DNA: TGCAGCTGTGTAGCGGGAGGTTACCCCGGGGAGCTGTTTTTT
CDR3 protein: CSCVAGGYPGELFF

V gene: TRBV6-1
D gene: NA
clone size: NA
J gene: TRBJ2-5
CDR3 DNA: TGTGCCAGCAGTGCCAGGGTTCAAGAGACCCAGTACTTC
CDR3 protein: CASSARVQETQYF

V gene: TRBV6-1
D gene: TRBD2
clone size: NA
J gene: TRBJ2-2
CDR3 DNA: TGTGCCAGCAGTGAAGCGGGGGGACTATTGGCCGGGGAGCTGTTTTTT
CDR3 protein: CASSEAGGLLAGELFF

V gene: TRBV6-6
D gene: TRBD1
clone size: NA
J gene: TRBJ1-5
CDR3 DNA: TGTGCCAGCAGGTCCGAAAGGGGGCCCGGTCAGCCCCAGCATTTT
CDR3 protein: CASRSERGPGQPQHF

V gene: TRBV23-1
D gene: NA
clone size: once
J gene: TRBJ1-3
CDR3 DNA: TGCGCCAGCAGTCAAGGACCCGAGGGCCGATCCGGAAACACCATATATTTT
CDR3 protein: CASSQGPEGRSGNTIYF

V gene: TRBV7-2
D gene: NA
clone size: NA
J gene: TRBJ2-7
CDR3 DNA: TGTGCCAGCAGCTTAGAAGGCGCTAGTGAGCAGTACTTC
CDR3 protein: CASSLEGASEQYF

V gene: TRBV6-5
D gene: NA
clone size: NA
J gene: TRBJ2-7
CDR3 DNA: TGTGCCAGCAGTTCCCTTAACTCCTACGAGCAGTACTTC
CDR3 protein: CASSSLNSYEQYF

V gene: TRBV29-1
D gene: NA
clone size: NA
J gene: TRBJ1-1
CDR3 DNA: TGCAGCGTTGAAGGTCCAGTTGAAGCTTTCTTT
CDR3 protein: CSVEGPVEAFF

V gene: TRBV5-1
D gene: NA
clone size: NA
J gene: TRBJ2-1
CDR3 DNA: TGCGCCAGCAGCTTGGGAGGGCCTTACAATGAGCAGTTCTTC
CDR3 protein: CASSLGGPYNEQFF

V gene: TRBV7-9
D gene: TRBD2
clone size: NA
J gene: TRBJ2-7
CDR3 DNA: TGTGCCAGCAGCGCGGGGCTAGCGGGATTCTACGAGCAGTACTTC
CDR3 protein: CASSAGLAGFYEQYF

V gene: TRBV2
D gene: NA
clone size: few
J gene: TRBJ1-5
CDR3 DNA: TGTGCCAGCAAGAGTTCGGGTTATAGCAATCAGCCCCAGCATTTT
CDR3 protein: CASKSSGYSNQPQHF

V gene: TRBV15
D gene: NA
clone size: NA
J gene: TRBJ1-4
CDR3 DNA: TGTGCCACCAGCAGAGATGGGGGGGGGAATGAAAAACTGTTTTTT
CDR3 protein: CATSRDGGGNEKLFF

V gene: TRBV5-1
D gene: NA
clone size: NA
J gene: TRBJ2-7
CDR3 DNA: TGCGCCAGCAGTATGGACAGAAGCTCCTACGAGCAGTACTTC
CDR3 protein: CASSMDRSSYEQYF

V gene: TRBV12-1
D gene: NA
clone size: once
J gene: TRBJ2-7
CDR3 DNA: TGTGCCAGCAGCCACGGGCCCCGGGGCGAGCAGTACTTC
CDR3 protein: CASSHGPRGEQYF

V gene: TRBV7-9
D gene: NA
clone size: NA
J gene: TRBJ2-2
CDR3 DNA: TGTGCCAGCAGGCTAATCTCCGGGGAGCTGTTTTTT
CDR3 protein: CASRLISGELFF

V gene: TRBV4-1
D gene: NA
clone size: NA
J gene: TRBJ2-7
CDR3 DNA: TGCGCCAGCAGCCAAGATCTTACCTCATTAGGGGACTACGAGCAGTACTTC
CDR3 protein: CASSQDLTSLGDYEQYF

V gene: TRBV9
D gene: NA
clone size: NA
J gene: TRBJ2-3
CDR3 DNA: TGTGCCAGCAGCGATAACGAGGGGGTATGGGATACGCAGTATTTT
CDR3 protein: CASSDNEGVWDTQYF

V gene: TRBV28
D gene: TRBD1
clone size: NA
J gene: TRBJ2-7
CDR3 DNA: TGTGCCAGCAGTTCAATTTCACAGGGGGCAGAATGGTACTTC
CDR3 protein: CASSSISQGAEWYF

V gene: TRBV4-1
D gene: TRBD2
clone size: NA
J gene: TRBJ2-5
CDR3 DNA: TGCGCCAGCAGCCATCCGGGACTAGCGGCGGAGACCCAGTACTTC
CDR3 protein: CASSHPGLAAETQYF

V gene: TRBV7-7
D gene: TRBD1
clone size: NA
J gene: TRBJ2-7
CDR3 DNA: TGTGCTAGCAGCCCCGGACAGGCCAGCACCTACGAGCAGTACTTC
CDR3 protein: CASSPGQASTYEQYF

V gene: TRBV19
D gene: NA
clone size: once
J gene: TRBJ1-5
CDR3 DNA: TGTGCCAGTAGTTCCCGGACAGCCCTCAATCAGCCCCAGCATTTT
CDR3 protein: CASSSRTALNQPQHF

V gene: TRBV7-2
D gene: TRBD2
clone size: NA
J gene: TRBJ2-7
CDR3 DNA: TGTGCCAGCAGCTTAGCAGCGGGAGGCTCCTACGAGCAGTACTTC
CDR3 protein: CASSLAAGGSYEQYF

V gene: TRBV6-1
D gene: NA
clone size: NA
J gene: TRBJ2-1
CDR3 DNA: TGTGCCAGCAGTGAGACTGTCGTGGAGCAGTTCTTC
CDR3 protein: CASSETVVEQFF

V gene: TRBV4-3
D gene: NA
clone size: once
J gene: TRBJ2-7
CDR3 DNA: TGCGCCAGCAGTGTCGGGACAAACTACGAGCAGTACTTC
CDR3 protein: CASSVGTNYEQYF

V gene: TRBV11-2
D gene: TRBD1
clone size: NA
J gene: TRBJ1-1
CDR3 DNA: TGTGCCAGCAGCCGGGACAGGGGGAGAACTGAAGCTTTCTTT
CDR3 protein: CASSRDRGRTEAFF

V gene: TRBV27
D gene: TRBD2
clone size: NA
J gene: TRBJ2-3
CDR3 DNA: TGTGCCAGCCAACCTTGGGGTAGCGGGAGAGTCACAGATACGCAGTATTTT
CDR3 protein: CASQPWGSGRVTDTQYF

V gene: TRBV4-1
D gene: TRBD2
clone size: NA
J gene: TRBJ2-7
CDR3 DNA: TGCGCCAGCTCCGGTTATCCTAGCGGGCCGGAGGAGCAGTACTTC
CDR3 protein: CASSGYPSGPEEQYF

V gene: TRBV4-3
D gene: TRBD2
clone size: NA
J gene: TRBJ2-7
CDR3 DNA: TGCGCCAGCAGCCAAGACCTAGCGGGATTCTACGAGCAGTACTTC
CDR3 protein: CASSQDLAGFYEQYF

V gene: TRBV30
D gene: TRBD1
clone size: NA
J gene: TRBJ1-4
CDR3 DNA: TGTGCCTGGAGCCAGAGACAGGGTAGAAGAAAACTGTTTTTT
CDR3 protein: CAWSQRQGRRKLFF

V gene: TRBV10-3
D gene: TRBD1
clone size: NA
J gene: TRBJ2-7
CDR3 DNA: TGTGCCATCAGTGAGGGGACAGGGTCCTACGAGCAGTACTTC
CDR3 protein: CAISEGTGSYEQYF

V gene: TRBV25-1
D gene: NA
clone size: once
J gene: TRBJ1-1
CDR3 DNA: TGTGCCAGGGGGGGGACTGAAGCTTTCTTT
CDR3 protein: CARGGTEAFF

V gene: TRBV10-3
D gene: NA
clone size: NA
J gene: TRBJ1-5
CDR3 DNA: TGTGCCATCAGTGAGAACCCCTTTGGGGCTGGCAATCAGCCCCAGCATTTT
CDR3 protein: CAISENPFGAGNQPQHF

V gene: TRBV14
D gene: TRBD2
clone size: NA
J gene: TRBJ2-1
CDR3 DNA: TGTGCCAGCAGCCAAGGAACGTCGACTAGCGGGAGGGATTACAATGAGCAGTTCTTC
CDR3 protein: CASSQGTSTSGRDYNEQFF

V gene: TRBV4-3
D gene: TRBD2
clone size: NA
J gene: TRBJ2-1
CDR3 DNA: TGCGCCAGCAGCCAACGGGCTAGCGGGACGGGGAATGAGCAGTTCTTC
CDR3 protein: CASSQRASGTGNEQFF

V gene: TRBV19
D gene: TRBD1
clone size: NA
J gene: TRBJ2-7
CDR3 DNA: TGTGCCAGTAGTATAGACGGGACAGGGGTGTACGAGCAGTACTTC
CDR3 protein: CASSIDGTGVYEQYF

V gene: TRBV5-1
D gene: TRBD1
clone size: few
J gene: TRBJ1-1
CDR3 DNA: TGCGCCAGCAGGGGGACAGGGGGCCAGACTGAAGCTTTCTTT
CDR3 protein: CASRGTGGQTEAFF

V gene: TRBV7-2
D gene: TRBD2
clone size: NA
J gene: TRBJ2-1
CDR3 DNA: TGTGCCAGCAGCTGGACTAGCGGGAGGACCTACAATGAGCAGTTCTTC
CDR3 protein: CASSWTSGRTYNEQFF

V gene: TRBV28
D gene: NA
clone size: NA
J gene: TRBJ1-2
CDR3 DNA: TGTGCCAGCAGCCCCACGGGAAGGATCTATGGCTACTCCTTC
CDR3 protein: CASSPTGRIYGYSF

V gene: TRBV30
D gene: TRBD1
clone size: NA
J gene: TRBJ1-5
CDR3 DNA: TGTGCCTGGAGTGAAGGGACAGGGCCACGACAGCCCCAGCATTTT
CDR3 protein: CAWSEGTGPRQPQHF

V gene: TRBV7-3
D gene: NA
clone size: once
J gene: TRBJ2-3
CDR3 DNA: TGTGCCAGCAGCCCAGGGCCGGATACGCAGTATTTT
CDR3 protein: CASSPGPDTQYF